This T cell receptor beta chain was sequenced for a study of blood T cell repertoires in COVID-19. Looking at the study overall: The United States, Italy and Spain supplied acute and convalescent COVID-19 samples. PBMCs, B-cell-depleted T cells, or T cells provided the cDNA or gDNA that made up the material.

The V gene lost 2 bases and the J gene lost 1 base, with 5 bases spanning the gap. The CDR3 runs to 13 residues. From germline, CDR1 is KGHSH and CDR2 LQKENI. This clone has a single count. In the authors' workflow: Amplified reference gene primers provided the basis for estimating nucleated cell counts. Data came from immunoSEQ multiplex PCR; TCRdb stores just in-frame clones and leaves some out. That table supplies the V and J calls and clone size; D and trimming were determined from the DNA. The data contain about 94,000 clones, around 87% of them singletons. The material sequenced was peripheral blood. The chain has TRBV18 and TRBJ1-1; no definite D call. This TCR was recovered from a woman older than 75 with acute or convalescent COVID-19. CDR3 coding DNA: TGTGCCAGCTCACCAGGCCAGAACACTGAAGCTTTCTTT. Translated: CASSPGQNTEAFF.